These 28 T cell receptor beta chains were all obtained from the same sample, sequenced in a study of CXCR3-negative and CXCR3-positive naive CD8 T cells. Via 5' RACE with UMI labels, TRB cDNA libraries were prepared. Each CDR3 protein gets one entry in TCRdb, which reprocessed the 5' RACE reads and gives no DNA. The sample has approximately 88,000 distinct CDR3 sequences. Sequencing used naive CXCR3- CD8+ T cells from blood. Subset denoted: CD45RO-CCR7+CD27+CD95- naive CD8+ T cells lacking CXCR3 (TNR3-). The origin of the receptors is a human donor in good health. Some clones in this sample may be carry-over from other donors' samples.

The chain joins TRBV2 to TRBJ2-5; the TCRdb D gene call, TRBD2, has no DNA to confirm it. The CDR3 totals 18 residues. The germline CDR1 and CDR2 sequences are SNHLY and FYNNEI. The CDR3 is CASGPGTTGPKEKETQYF.

CDR3 amino acids: CSVETGSFFTDTQYF. This chain links TRBV29-1 with TRBJ2-3; TCRdb picks TRBD1, but there is no DNA to check that call. In germline, CDR1 is SQVTM, CDR2 ANQGSEA. The CDR3 loop spans 15 amino acids.

The V gene is TRBV6-4, the J gene TRBJ2-1; there is no DNA to check the TCRdb D call of TRBD1. Per germline, CDR1 MRHNA and CDR2 SNTAGT. CDR3 length: 13 amino acids. The CDR3 is CASSAGESNEQFF.

The chain carries TRBV12-3 or TRBV12-4 and TRBJ2-5; TCRdb indicates TRBD1, and absent DNA this call remains unverified. The CDR3 covers 14 residues. CDR3 amino acids: CASSLDRERETQYF.

This chain joins TRBV6-4 and TRBJ2-3; no DNA is available, so the TRBD1 call from TCRdb remains unchecked. CDR3 length: 15 residues. Looked up from germline, CDR1 is MRHNA and CDR2 is SNTAGT. The CDR3 region is CASSDGTGGPDTQYF.

The chain combines TRBV6-2 or TRBV6-3 with TRBJ2-7. The CDR3 has 11 residues. Germline V gene lookup returns CDR1 MNHEY and CDR2 SVGEGT. CDR3: CASSQLGEQYF.

The genes are TRBV20-1 and TRBJ2-7; TCRdb calls TRBD2, which cannot be checked without DNA. This CDR3 spans 15 amino acids. CDR1 is DFQATT, CDR2 SNEGSKA, per germline (reference sequence). CDR3 amino acids: CSAYSRTSGRWEQYF.

J is TRBJ1-1 and V is TRBV29-1. Germline CDR1 reads SQVTM; CDR2 reads ANQGSEA. CDR3 length: 11 amino acids. This chain's CDR3 is CSVNKNTEAFF.

The chain joins TRBV4-3 to TRBJ2-3; TCRdb's D call, TRBD1, is unchecked because there is no DNA. The CDR3 extends over 13 amino acids. Per germline, CDR1 LGHNA and CDR2 YSLEER. CDR3 in amino acids: CASSQEVQGGQYF.

The chain links TRBV29-1 to TRBJ1-1; without DNA, the TCRdb call of TRBD1 cannot be checked. The CDR3 is 13 residues long. CDR1 and CDR2 from the germline V gene are SQVTM and ANQGSEA. The CDR3 loop reads CSVWAQQAPEAFF.

The chain couples TRBV7-3 to TRBJ1-1; TCRdb names TRBD1, which stays unverified in the absence of DNA. The CDR3 is made up of 15 amino acids. The V gene's germline CDR1 is SGHTA and CDR2 FQGTGA. The CDR3 loop is CASSPWTDMNTEAFF.

The rearrangement joins TRBV7-9 to TRBJ2-7. Per the germline V gene, CDR1 is SEHNR and CDR2 is FQNEAQ (reference sequence). The CDR3 consists of 16 residues. This CDR3 reads CASSRPGAFSDYEQYF.

The CDR3: CASSLRGAIISGEQFF. J is TRBJ2-1 and V is TRBV28; TCRdb calls TRBD1, which cannot be checked without DNA. The CDR3 extends over 16 amino acids. Germline loops: CDR1 MDHEN, CDR2 SYDVKM.

The J gene is TRBJ2-1, the V gene TRBV29-1; the TRBD2 assignment by TCRdb is unverifiable without DNA. This CDR3 has 15 residues. CDR1 SQVTM and CDR2 ANQGSEA come from the germline V gene. CDR3 residues: CSVEEAGWSYNEQFF.

The rearrangement joins TRBV7-8 to TRBJ1-1. The CDR3 totals 15 residues. Germline V gives CDR1 SGHVS, CDR2 FQNEAQ. This CDR3 is CASSLSSSTNTEAFF.

This chain links TRBV27 with TRBJ2-7; absent DNA, TCRdb's TRBD1 call cannot be checked. Germline loops: CDR1 MNHEY, CDR2 SMNVEV (reference sequence). This CDR3 is 15 amino acids long. Here the CDR3 reads CASSPLGQGVDEQYF.

This chain uses TRBV7-6 with TRBJ2-3. The length of the CDR3 is 12 residues. CDR1 and CDR2 from the germline V gene are SGHVS and FNYEAQ. The CDR3 spells CASSLDEDTQYF.

The chain carries TRBV7-9 and TRBJ2-3; TCRdb's assignment of TRBD1 cannot be checked, as there is no DNA. The germline V gene encodes CDR1 SEHNR and CDR2 FQNEAQ (reference sequence). The CDR3 is 15 amino acids. CDR3: CASSSPQESTDTQYF.

The J gene is TRBJ2-1, the V gene TRBV29-1; TCRdb's D call of TRBD2 is untestable without DNA. The CDR3 totals 14 residues. The germline V gene encodes CDR1 SQVTM and CDR2 ANQGSEA. The CDR3 here is CSVRPEGVYNEQFF.

The J gene is TRBJ2-2, the V gene TRBV29-1; TCRdb reports TRBD1, a call that lacks DNA to check it against. The CDR3 totals 15 residues. Germline V CDR1 and CDR2: SQVTM, ANQGSEA. CDR3: CSVEDPHRETGELFF.

This rearrangement joins TRBV3-1 to TRBJ2-5. Germline CDR1 is LGHDT and CDR2 is YNNKEL (reference sequence). The CDR3 length is 12 residues. The CDR3 loop is CASSQELETQYF.

This CDR3 is CASSNRGLDEQYF. The J gene is TRBJ2-7, the V gene TRBV19; there is no DNA to check the TCRdb D call of TRBD1. Germline CDR1 is LNHDA and CDR2 is SQIVND (reference sequence). The CDR3 contains 13 residues.

The genes are TRBV2 and TRBJ2-7; TCRdb reports TRBD1, a call that lacks DNA to check it against. The length of the CDR3 is 13 residues. Germline V gives CDR1 SNHLY, CDR2 FYNNEI. CDR3 region: CASSESRGYEQYF.

The gene calls are TRBV28 and TRBJ2-3; TCRdb selects TRBD2, and the lack of DNA leaves this call unchecked. Germline V lookup: CDR1 MDHEN, CDR2 SYDVKM. This CDR3 has 13 amino acids. CDR3 region: CATAGTSWDTQYF.

This sequence joins TRBV7-9 and TRBJ2-1; TCRdb's assignment of TRBD2 cannot be checked, as there is no DNA. Germline V lookup: CDR1 SEHNR, CDR2 FQNEAQ (reference sequence). This CDR3 has 15 amino acids. The CDR3 loop reads CASSGRLAADNEQFF.

This chain joins TRBV27 and TRBJ2-1; the TCRdb D gene call, TRBD2, has no DNA to confirm it. Germline V CDR1 and CDR2: MNHEY, SMNVEV (reference sequence). The CDR3 totals 16 residues. The CDR3 is CASGAQRAGEGYEQFF.

The rearrangement links TRBV6-2 or TRBV6-3 to TRBJ1-1; the TCRdb D gene call, TRBD1, has no DNA to confirm it. There are 13 residues in the CDR3. Germline CDR1 MNHEY, CDR2 SVGEGT. CDR3 amino acids: CASSQGWNTEAFF.

J is TRBJ1-1 and V is TRBV10-3. CDR3 length equals 13 residues. Germline CDR1 ENHRY, CDR2 SYGVKD. The chain's CDR3 is CAIRVEGNTEAFF.